These 26 T cell receptor beta chains were sequenced from one sample in a study of early T cells in non-severe SARS-CoV-2 infection. MiXCR, applied by TCRdb to the 5' RACE reads, yields one record per CDR3 protein. The data show about 79,000 distinct CDR3 sequences, approximately 13% seen once. The specimen was whole blood. The receptors here all came from an adult who was a healthcare worker with PCR-confirmed SARS-CoV-2 infection or an uninfected control (not recorded which).

This clonotype has only a few counts. The chain recombines TRBV5-5 with TRBJ2-2; a possible D gene is TRBD1 (5 bases). The CDR3 extends over 14 amino acids. Germline V CDR1 and CDR2: SGHKS, YYEKEE (reference sequence). With 0 bases removed from V and 3 bases from J, the gap between germline ends came to 6 bases. The CDR3 here is CASSLGRDTGELFF. DNA for the CDR3: TGTGCCAGCAGCTTGGGCAGGGACACCGGGGAGCTGTTTTTT.

The chain carries TRBV29-1 and TRBJ1-1; 9 bases line up with TRBD1. The CDR3 totals 15 residues. V was pared by 7 bases and J by 0 bases, with 9 bases of the junction left unmatched. Germline lookup yields CDR1 SQVTM and CDR2 ANQGSEA. Here the CDR3 reads CSAAAGQGMNTEAFF. Written as DNA, the CDR3 is TGCAGCGCCGCAGCCGGACAGGGGATGAACACTGAAGCTTTCTTT.

This clonotype showed up just a few times. The chain links TRBV28 to TRBJ2-5; TRBD1 matches at 8 bases. The CDR3 is made up of 18 amino acids. Germline V lookup: CDR1 MDHEN, CDR2 SYDVKM. With 7 bases clipped from V and 4 bases from J, the junction kept 20 bases outside the gene matches. The CDR3 sequence is CASNHHGTGPQIGETQYF. Written as DNA, the CDR3 is TGTGCCAGCAATCACCACGGGACAGGACCCCAAATAGGAGAGACCCAGTACTTC.

The rearrangement links TRBV28 to TRBJ1-2; no definite D call. The CDR3 is 11 amino acids. Germline V gives CDR1 MDHEN, CDR2 SYDVKM. The CDR3 spells CVSGVNYGYTF. CDR3 coding DNA: TGTGTCTCTGGGGTTAACTATGGCTACACCTTC.

This clonotype came up a few times. This chain joins TRBV13 and TRBJ1-3; 7 bases agree with TRBD1. This CDR3 is built from 15 residues. Germline CDR1 and CDR2: PRHDT and FYEKMQ (reference sequence). V dropped 2 bases and J dropped 0; count of bases not matched to a gene: 1. Here the CDR3 reads CASSLRDSSGNTIYF. The DNA of the CDR3 is TGTGCCAGCAGCTTACGGGACAGCTCTGGAAACACCATATATTTT.

This clonotype was seen many times. The CDR3 DNA reads as TGTGCCAGTAGTGGACTAGCCCGCGATGAGCAGTTCTTC. Amino acid sequence: CASSGLARDEQFF. V and J are TRBV19 and TRBJ2-1; TRBD2 agrees at 8 bases. This CDR3 is 13 amino acids long. CDR1 and CDR2 from the germline V gene are LNHDA and SQIVND (reference sequence). V lost 5 bases and J lost 8; bases outside the gene matches: 5.

This clonotype was observed a handful of times. The V gene is TRBV12-3 or TRBV12-4, the J gene TRBJ2-3; either TRBD1 or TRBD2 may fit D (5 bases each). V was clipped by 6 bases and J by 6 bases, with 13 bases between them. This CDR3 is built from 13 residues. CDR3 in DNA: TGTGCCAGCAGCCGATTCTGGGGGGATACGCAGTATTTT. Translation: CASSRFWGDTQYF.

V gene TRBV28 combines with J gene TRBJ2-1; possibly TRBD2 for D (6 bases). The V end lost 6 bases, the J end lost 5 bases, and 20 bases lay between the germline ends. This CDR3 region has 16 residues. Germline V gene lookup returns CDR1 MDHEN and CDR2 SYDVKM. CDR3 residues: CASSQGSSGFHNEQFF. The CDR3 nucleotides read TGTGCCAGCAGCCAAGGATCGAGCGGGTTTCACAATGAGCAGTTCTTC.

This clonotype has a handful of counts. J is TRBJ2-3 and V is TRBV18; D gene ambiguous. V was clipped by 2 bases and J by 1 base, with 10 bases between them. The length of the CDR3 is 15 residues. Germline assignment: CDR1 KGHSH and CDR2 LQKENI. The CDR3 nucleotides are TGTGCCAGCTCACCAATCCCTATGGGCACAGATACGCAGTATTTT. It yields the protein CASSPIPMGTDTQYF.

Only a few counts were recorded for this clonotype. V usage is TRBV19 and J usage is TRBJ1-2; TRBD1 might be the D (5 bases). The CDR3 is 13 residues long. Trimming shortened V by 3 bases and J by 5 bases, and 10 bases separated the two germline ends. In germline, CDR1 is LNHDA, CDR2 SQIVND (reference sequence). CDR3 sequence: CASSMGQEYGYTF. CDR3 in DNA: TGTGCCAGTAGTATGGGGCAGGAGTATGGCTACACCTTC. Full variable domain (rest looked up from reference TRBV19 and TRBJ1-2): DGGITQSPKYLFRKEGQNVTLSCEQNLNHDAMYWYRQDPGQGLRLIYYSQIVNDFQKGDIAEGYSVSREKKESFPLTVTSAQKNPTAFYLCASSMGQEYGYTFGSGTRLTVV.

This clonotype has at least ten counts. This chain uses TRBV4-1 with TRBJ1-1; TRBD1 aligns across 8 bases. The J segment lost 2 bases and the V segment lost 1 base, leaving 6 bases of the junction unmatched. The CDR3 consists of 16 residues. CDR1 and CDR2 (germline): MGHRA, YSYEKL. The CDR3 here is CASSQGSQGANTEAFF. CDR3 nucleotide sequence: TGCGCCAGCAGCCAAGGTTCTCAGGGGGCCAACACTGAAGCTTTCTTT.

This clonotype appeared many times. The chain joins TRBV27 to TRBJ1-1; a possible D gene is TRBD1 (5 bases). This CDR3 comprises 13 residues. CDR1 MNHEY and CDR2 SMNVEV come from the germline V gene (reference sequence). V dropped 3 bases and J dropped 5 bases, with 10 bases sitting between them. The CDR3 coding sequence is TGTGCCAGCAGTTTGGAGGGGAGGACTGAAGCTTTCTTT. Translation: CASSLEGRTEAFF.

In this sample, this clonotype turned up many times. The chain links TRBV5-1 to TRBJ2-3; maybe TRBD1 (6 bases). Trimming removed 1 base at V and 0 bases at J, with 12 bases between. The CDR3 extends over 16 amino acids. The V gene's germline CDR1 is SGHRS and CDR2 YFSETQ. The CDR3 coding sequence is TGCGCCAGCAGCTTGCAAACCGGGACAAGCACAGATACGCAGTATTTT. Residues: CASSLQTGTSTDTQYF.

The chain is built from TRBV11-2 and TRBJ2-3, with D possibly matching TRBD2 (5 bases). This CDR3 has 12 residues. Trimming left V 5 bases short and J 5 bases short, with 8 bases between. Germline V gene sequence: CDR1 SGHAT, CDR2 FQNNGV. CDR3 nucleotide sequence: TGTGCCAGCAGCCGGGGAATAGATACGCAGTATTTT. Residues: CASSRGIDTQYF.

There are many counts of this clonotype. The chain recombines TRBV4-1 with TRBJ1-2; 11 bases align to TRBD1. Germline assignment: CDR1 MGHRA and CDR2 YSYEKL. The junction had 2 bases not matched to a gene; V was cut back by 10 bases and J by 4 bases. The CDR3 runs to 12 residues. The DNA for the CDR3 is TGCGCCACGGGGACAGGGGGCTATGGCTACACCTTC. Its translation is CATGTGGYGYTF.

The rearrangement joins TRBV4-1 to TRBJ2-1, with 10 nucleotides matching TRBD2. Trimming took 5 bases from V and 5 from J; bases not matched to a gene: 9. The germline gives CDR1 MGHRA, CDR2 YSYEKL. This CDR3 contains 16 residues. Here the CDR3 reads CASSTRLAGEDNEQFF. The CDR3 DNA is TGCGCCAGCAGCACTCGCCTAGCGGGGGAAGACAATGAGCAGTTCTTC.

This clonotype was seen at least ten times. The CDR3: CASIPVPSSGANVLTF. The CDR3 region has the DNA TGCGCCAGCATCCCTGTTCCGAGCTCTGGGGCCAACGTCCTGACTTTC. The genes are TRBV5-1 and TRBJ2-6; no clear D gene. Germline assignment: CDR1 SGHRS and CDR2 YFSETQ. The CDR3 extends over 16 amino acids. Trimming cost V 6 bases and J 0 bases, with 13 bases left between them.

The V gene is TRBV11-2, the J gene TRBJ2-5; 11 bases fit TRBD2. The CDR3 has 14 residues. Germline V gene lookup returns CDR1 SGHAT and CDR2 FQNNGV. The ends lost 7 bases at V and 5 bases at J; junction bases unmatched: 6. The CDR3 loop is CASNKLAGDETQYF. DNA for the CDR3: TGTGCCAGCAACAAACTAGCGGGGGATGAGACCCAGTACTTC.

The V and J genes are TRBV7-9 and TRBJ2-7; the D is unclear. Germline CDR1 reads SEHNR; CDR2 reads FQNEAQ (reference sequence). CDR3 length: 15 amino acids. V lost 1 base and J lost 0, with 10 bases in between. CDR3 amino acids: CASSLDGSPSYEQYF. CDR3 coding DNA: TGTGCCAGCAGCTTAGACGGCTCGCCCTCCTACGAGCAGTACTTC. Combining the CDR3 with reference TRBV7-9 and TRBJ2-7 gives the whole variable domain DTGVSQNPRHKITKRGQNVTFRCDPISEHNRLYWYRQTLGQGPEFLTYFQNEAQLEKSRLLSDRFSAERPKGSFSTLEIQRTEQGDSAMYLCASSLDGSPSYEQYFGPGTRLTVT.

This clonotype occurred a few times. CDR3 nucleotide sequence: TGTGCCAGCTCGTTCCGGGACATAGACCATGGCTACACCTTC. Its translation is CASSFRDIDHGYTF. The genes are TRBV18 and TRBJ1-2; a weak D match, TRBD1 (6 bases). Germline V gene lookup returns CDR1 KGHSH and CDR2 LQKENI. Trimming removed 6 bases from V and 6 bases from J, with 17 bases in between. The CDR3 is made up of 14 amino acids.

The gene calls are TRBV27 and TRBJ2-1, with 7 bases that match TRBD1. V gave up 6 bases and J gave up 6 bases; unmatched junction bases: 11. Germline V gene data show CDR1 as MNHEY and CDR2 as SMNVEV (reference sequence). This CDR3 has 15 residues. CDR3 nucleotide sequence: TGTGCCAGCAGCCCCTTCAAACAGGGGTTCAATGAGCAGTTCTTC. It codes for CASSPFKQGFNEQFF.

This clonotype was counted a few times. The chain joins TRBV28 to TRBJ1-2; the D is unclear. Germline-derived CDR1 and CDR2 are MDHEN and SYDVKM. V was cut by 6 bases and J by 1 base, with 9 bases left in between. This CDR3 region has 13 residues. The chain's CDR3 is CASSRRNNYGYTF. The CDR3 DNA follows: TGTGCCAGCAGCCGTCGGAATAACTATGGCTACACCTTC.

The genes are TRBV7-9 and TRBJ2-2, with 8 bases matching TRBD1. The CDR3 covers 15 residues. Trimming removed 6 bases from V and 5 bases from J; junction bases left unmatched: 8. In germline, CDR1 is SEHNR, CDR2 FQNEAQ (reference sequence). CDR3 region: CASSRPGTGTGELFF. The CDR3 DNA sequence: TGTGCCAGCAGTCGTCCCGGGACAGGAACCGGGGAGCTGTTTTTT.

This clonotype was recorded at least ten times. This chain joins TRBV6-2 or TRBV6-3 and TRBJ1-6, with 8 bases that match TRBD1. V was clipped by 11 bases and J by 7 bases; unmatched bases: 7. The CDR3 is made up of 13 amino acids. Germline CDR1 and CDR2: MNHEY and SVGEGT. The CDR3 loop reads CAGRQGSNSPLHF. The CDR3 DNA reads TGTGCCGGGAGACAGGGGTCGAATTCACCCCTCCACTTT.

This clonotype was counted at least ten times. This rearrangement joins TRBV12-3 or TRBV12-4 to TRBJ2-3; TRBD2 agrees at 9 bases. This CDR3 spans 15 amino acids. Germline trimming cut 6 bases from V and 4 bases from J; bases unmatched to any gene: 8. CDR3 coding DNA: TGTGCCAGCAGCCCAAGCGGGGGGCGGGCAGATACGCAGTATTTT. Translation: CASSPSGGRADTQYF.

This clonotype was seen many times. The CDR3: CASSPGQGGRNEQFF. CDR3 in DNA: TGTGCCAGCTCACCCGGACAGGGAGGACGCAATGAGCAGTTCTTC. The chain has TRBV18 and TRBJ2-1, with 8 bases lining up with TRBD1. V shed 3 bases, J shed 6 bases, and the junction held 7 bases outside the gene matches. Germline CDR1 reads KGHSH; CDR2 reads LQKENI. The length of the CDR3 is 15 residues.